This TCR beta chain was identified during a study of cytomegalovirus exposure and HLA in healthy donors. Study results and caveats: Donors belonging to an Asian-associated ancestry cluster reportedly showed fewer N-insertions in productive TCRs than the approximately 680-donor mean, according to what a later analysis found. For most TCR beta V segments, an earlier analysis put the productive rate at about 87% or about 30% of the time.

CDR1 is SGHAT, CDR2 FQNNGV, per germline. With V trimmed by 2 bases and J by 5 bases, 8 bases remained unmatched. The CDR3 runs to 15 residues. As regards this clone: No antigen is known for it.

PCR employed 60 Vbeta and 13 Jbeta primers. Sequencing used immunoSEQ multiplex PCR; TCRdb keeps in-frame clones, though not all of them. The sample lists fewer than 200,000 clones, roughly 81% occurring once. The chain recombines TRBV11-2 with TRBJ2-5; 7 nucleotides match TRBD2. The TCR originated in a man between 25 and 39 years old in good health and CMV-seropositive. Material for sequencing was PBMCs. CDR3 region: CASSLYGEGFETQYF. CDR3 DNA: TGTGCCAGCAGCTTATACGGGGAGGGCTTCGAGACCCAGTACTTC. Drawing the rest from reference TRBV11-2 and TRBJ2-5, the complete variable domain is EAGVAQSPRYKIIEKRQSVAFWCNPISGHATLYWYQQILGQGPKLLIQFQNNGVVDDSQLPKDRFSAERLKGVDSTLKIQPAKLEDSAVYLCASSLYGEGFETQYFGPGTRLLVL.